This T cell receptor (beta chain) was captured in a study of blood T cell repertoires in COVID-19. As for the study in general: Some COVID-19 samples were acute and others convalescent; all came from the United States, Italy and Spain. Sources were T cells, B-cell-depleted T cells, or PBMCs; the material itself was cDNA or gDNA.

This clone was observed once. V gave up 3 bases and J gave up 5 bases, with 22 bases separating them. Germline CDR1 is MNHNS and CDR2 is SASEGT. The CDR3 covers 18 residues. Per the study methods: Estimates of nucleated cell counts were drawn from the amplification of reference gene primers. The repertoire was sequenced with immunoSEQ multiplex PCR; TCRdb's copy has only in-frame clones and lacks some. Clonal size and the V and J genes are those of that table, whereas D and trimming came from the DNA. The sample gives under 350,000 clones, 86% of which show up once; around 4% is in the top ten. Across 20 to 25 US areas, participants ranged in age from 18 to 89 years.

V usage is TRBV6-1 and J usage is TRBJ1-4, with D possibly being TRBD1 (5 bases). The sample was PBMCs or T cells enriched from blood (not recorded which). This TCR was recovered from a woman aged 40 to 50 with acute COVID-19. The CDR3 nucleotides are TGTGCCAGCAGTGATGCGGGACGCCAAAGGAGAGAGAATGAAAAACTGTTTTTT. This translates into CASSDAGRQRRENEKLFF.